The 23 T cell receptor beta chains below come from one sample, sequenced in a study of response to subunit inactivated influenza vaccine. TCRdb reprocessed the RT-PCR reads with MiXCR, giving one entry per CDR3 protein. Here the sample spans roughly 570,000 distinct CDR3 sequences, 10% to 15% being singletons. The specimen comprised PBMCs from blood, sampled more than 35 days after vaccination. These receptor sequences come from a man aged 50 or older who received an inactivated influenza vaccine.

The chain uses TRBV5-4 and TRBJ2-5; a possible D gene is TRBD1 (6 bases). Germline CDR1 SGHNT, CDR2 YYREEE (reference sequence). The CDR3 consists of 14 residues. Trimming stripped 1 base from V and 4 bases from J, with 11 bases between. This CDR3 reads CASSLTGPGETQYF. The CDR3 DNA reads TGTGCCAGCAGCTTGACAGGGCCGGGAGAGACCCAGTACTTC.

CDR3 in amino acids: CASSEGLASYEQYF. CDR3 in DNA: TGTGCCAGCAGCGAGGGACTAGCCTCCTACGAGCAGTACTTC. This chain uses TRBV7-2 with TRBJ2-7; TRBD2 matches at 9 bases. J was trimmed by 0 bases and V by 5 bases; bases with no gene match: 2. The CDR3 contains 14 residues. Germline V gene data show CDR1 as SGHTA and CDR2 as FQGNSA.

This clonotype was detected many times. The chain is built from TRBV29-1 and TRBJ2-3; 12 nucleotides agree with TRBD2. The CDR3 is 14 amino acids. Germline V CDR1 and CDR2: SQVTM, ANQGSEA. V lost 7 bases, J lost 1 base, and 3 bases stayed unmatched. The CDR3 region has the DNA TGCAGCGGTCTAGCGGGAGGGCGCACAGATACGCAGTATTTT. This encodes CSGLAGGRTDTQYF.

This clonotype has a count of ten or more. The V call is TRBV12-3 or TRBV12-4, the J call TRBJ2-5, with D possibly TRBD2 on 5 matching bases. Between the trimmed V and J ends, which lost 2 bases and 1 base, there was a span of 14 bases. The CDR3 covers 16 residues. The CDR3 loop is CASSLPRSEGQETQYF. The DNA of the CDR3 is TGTGCCAGCAGTTTACCCAGGTCCGAGGGCCAAGAGACCCAGTACTTC.

This clonotype has a handful of counts. The CDR3 nucleotides read TGCAGTGCCACGGGGATTAACACCGGGGAGCTGTTTTTT. Translating it yields CSATGINTGELFF. This sequence joins TRBV20-1 and TRBJ2-2, with a weak D call TRBD2 (5 bases). The germline V gene has CDR1 DFQATT and CDR2 SNEGSKA (reference sequence). This CDR3 contains 13 residues. V lost 6 bases and J lost 2, with 10 bases in between.

This clonotype has just a few counts. The genes are TRBV5-1 and TRBJ1-1; D unclear. This CDR3 spans 15 amino acids. Trimming took 4 bases from V and 0 from J, leaving 13 bases between them. From germline, CDR1 is SGHRS and CDR2 YFSETQ. The CDR3 reads CASSPPNRMNTEAFF. The CDR3 nucleotides are TGCGCCAGCAGCCCCCCAAACCGCATGAACACTGAAGCTTTCTTT.

This chain uses TRBV5-1 with TRBJ1-6; D ambiguous. The CDR3 totals 15 residues. V was trimmed by 0 bases and J by 6 bases, leaving 10 bases between them. Germline CDR1 SGHRS, CDR2 YFSETQ. CDR3 loop: CASSLVRDSNSPLHF. CDR3 in DNA: TGCGCCAGCAGCTTGGTAAGGGATTCTAATTCACCCCTCCACTTT.

The V call is TRBV11-2, the J call TRBJ1-6; D unresolved. The CDR3 covers 14 residues. V lost 1 base and J 5 bases, leaving 6 bases between the germline ends. From germline, CDR1 is SGHAT and CDR2 FQNNGV. The CDR3 sequence: CASSLGHNNSPLHF. The CDR3 region has the DNA TGTGCCAGCAGCTTAGGACACAATAATTCACCCCTCCACTTT.

This clonotype appeared a few times. The rearrangement joins TRBV10-3 to TRBJ2-7; TRBD2 agrees at 9 bases. There are 14 residues in the CDR3. CDR1 and CDR2 from the germline V gene are ENHRY and SYGVKD. J gave up 5 bases and V 0 bases, and 2 bases lay outside the gene matches. CDR3: CAISESSGSDEQYF. Written as DNA, the CDR3 is TGTGCCATCAGTGAGTCTAGCGGGAGCGACGAGCAGTACTTC.

The rearrangement links TRBV18 to TRBJ2-1; D gene unclear. This CDR3 spans 13 amino acids. The germline V and J ends were trimmed by 3 bases and 4 bases, with 7 bases remaining between them. Germline values: CDR1 KGHSH, CDR2 LQKENI. The CDR3 DNA follows: TGTGCCAGCTCACCTGCCCTTTACAATGAGCAGTTCTTC. Protein product: CASSPALYNEQFF.

The table lists this clonotype with a few counts. The DNA for the CDR3 is TGTGCCAGCAGGGGGTTTGGGACAGGGGTGTCGGATGGCTACACCTTC. The encoded protein is CASRGFGTGVSDGYTF. The chain combines TRBV6-1 with TRBJ1-2; 10 bases align to TRBD1. The germline gives CDR1 MNHNS, CDR2 SASEGT. CDR3 size: 16 residues. J lost 6 bases, V lost 6 bases, and 13 bases had no gene match.

The V gene is TRBV9, the J gene TRBJ2-1; D not resolved. The length of the CDR3 is 15 residues. CDR1 is SGDLS, CDR2 YYNGEE, per germline. Between the trimmed V and J ends, which lost 2 bases and 1 base, there was a span of 10 bases. This chain's CDR3 is CASSVDSRSYNEQFF. The CDR3 DNA reads as TGTGCCAGCAGCGTTGACTCCCGTTCCTACAATGAGCAGTTCTTC.

This clonotype was found a few times. V and J are TRBV5-4 and TRBJ2-2, with 7 bases that match TRBD1. Germline V CDR1 and CDR2: SGHNT, YYREEE (reference sequence). J was trimmed by 4 bases and V by 3 bases; bases with no gene match: 6. The CDR3 runs to 15 residues. CDR3 sequence: CASSSYRDSTGELFF. Written as DNA, the CDR3 is TGTGCCAGCAGCTCATACCGGGACAGCACCGGGGAGCTGTTTTTT.

The chain couples TRBV20-1 to TRBJ2-1; 11 bases are a match to TRBD2. Germline V CDR1 and CDR2: DFQATT, SNEGSKA (reference sequence). V dropped 4 bases and J dropped 3; count of bases not matched to a gene: 5. The CDR3 runs 15 residues. CDR3 sequence: CSATPTSGNYNEQFF. The CDR3 DNA follows: TGCAGTGCTACCCCGACTAGCGGGAACTACAATGAGCAGTTCTTC.

This clonotype was seen a few times. This chain links TRBV28 with TRBJ1-4, with no clear D. Between the trimmed V and J ends, which lost 8 bases and 5 bases, there was a span of 6 bases. The CDR3 length is 11 residues. Germline V gene lookup returns CDR1 MDHEN and CDR2 SYDVKM. The CDR3 DNA is TGTGCCAGCGGGCCAAATGAAAAACTGTTTTTT. It encodes CASGPNEKLFF.

The J gene is TRBJ2-1, the V gene TRBV20-1; D might be TRBD2 (5 bases). Germline CDR1 DFQATT, CDR2 SNEGSKA (reference sequence). This CDR3 contains 15 residues. The V and J ends lost 6 bases and 0 bases respectively, with 15 bases between them. Written as DNA, the CDR3 is TGCAGTGCCGAGAGCGGTTCAAGCTCCTACAATGAGCAGTTCTTC. This gives the protein CSAESGSSSYNEQFF.

V and J are TRBV7-9 and TRBJ2-2, with D perhaps matching TRBD2 (6 bases). Germline values: CDR1 SEHNR, CDR2 FQNEAQ (reference sequence). The CDR3 runs 15 residues. Deletions cut 5 bases from V and 3 bases from J, with 13 bases between. CDR3 amino acids: CASSKPGLYTGELFF. CDR3 coding DNA: TGTGCCAGCAGCAAACCGGGACTTTACACCGGGGAGCTGTTTTTT.

This clonotype was detected many times. The CDR3 DNA reads as TGTGCCAGCAGCTTAGCCGTAGGGGTGGGAGATACGCAGTATTTT. Its protein product is CASSLAVGVGDTQYF. V gene TRBV7-2 combines with J gene TRBJ2-3; D is possibly TRBD1 (5 bases). Trimming stripped 0 bases from V and 5 bases from J, with 12 bases between. Germline V gene data show CDR1 as SGHTA and CDR2 as FQGNSA. This CDR3 is 15 amino acids long.

The gene calls are TRBV20-1 and TRBJ2-4; 10 bases are a match to TRBD2. This CDR3 comprises 18 residues. In germline, CDR1 is DFQATT, CDR2 SNEGSKA (reference sequence). J lost 8 bases, V lost 1 base, and 17 bases had no gene match. CDR3 amino acids: CSARGISQAGGLGDIQYF. CDR3 bases: TGCAGTGCTAGAGGGATTTCACAAGCGGGAGGGCTGGGGGACATTCAGTACTTC.

The count of this clonotype is one. The chain is built from TRBV5-8 and TRBJ1-1; D is ambiguous. The CDR3 extends over 15 amino acids. The germline V and J ends were trimmed by 2 bases and 2 bases, with 13 bases remaining between them. CDR1 is SGHTS, CDR2 YDEGEE, per germline. CDR3 nucleotide sequence: TGTGCCAGCAGCTTAGGAAACCGGGCAAACACTGAAGCTTTCTTT. Its translation: CASSLGNRANTEAFF.

This clonotype was picked up many times. V and J are TRBV5-6 and TRBJ2-3; 10 bases agree with TRBD1. The junction had 8 bases not matched to a gene; V was cut back by 0 bases and J by 4 bases. Germline V CDR1 and CDR2: SGHDT, YYEEEE. This CDR3 is built from 17 residues. The DNA for the CDR3 is TGTGCCAGCAGCTTGGGGACAGGGGGGACGCACGCAGATACGCAGTATTTT. This gives the protein CASSLGTGGTHADTQYF.

The J gene is TRBJ1-5, the V gene TRBV3-1; D is ambiguous. Per germline, CDR1 LGHDT and CDR2 YNNKEL (reference sequence). The CDR3 covers 13 residues. The V gene lost 0 bases and the J gene lost 7 bases, with 7 bases spanning the gap. This CDR3 reads CASSQDVTQPQHF. The CDR3 nucleotides read TGTGCCAGCAGCCAAGATGTAACGCAGCCCCAGCATTTT.

This clonotype has only a few counts. V is TRBV6-1 and J is TRBJ1-1, with a tentative D call TRBD1 (6 bases). CDR1 and CDR2 (germline): MNHNS, SASEGT. Between the trimmed V and J ends, which lost 6 bases and 1 base, there was a span of 15 bases. This CDR3 comprises 15 residues. CDR3 DNA: TGTGCCAGCAGCAAAGATGGACAGCAGAACACTGAAGCTTTCTTT. It codes for CASSKDGQQNTEAFF.